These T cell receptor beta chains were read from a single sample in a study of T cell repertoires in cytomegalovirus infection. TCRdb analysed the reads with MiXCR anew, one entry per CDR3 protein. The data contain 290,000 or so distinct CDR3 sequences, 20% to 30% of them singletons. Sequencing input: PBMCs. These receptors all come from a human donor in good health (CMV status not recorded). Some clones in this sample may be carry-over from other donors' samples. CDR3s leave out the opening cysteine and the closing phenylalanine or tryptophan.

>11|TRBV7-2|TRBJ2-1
ASSWALPREQF
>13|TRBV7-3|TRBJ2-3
ASSRLAGYTDTQY
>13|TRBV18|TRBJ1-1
ASSPTAGRDTEAF
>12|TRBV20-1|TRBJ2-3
SATSGGPVDTQY
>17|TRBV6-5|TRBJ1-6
ASSYRSPDGSSYNSPLH
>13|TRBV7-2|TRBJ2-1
ASSLLHQTRNEQF
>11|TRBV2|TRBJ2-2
ASSDPNTGELF
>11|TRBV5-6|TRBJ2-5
ASSWQYQETQY
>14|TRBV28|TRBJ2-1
ASSLGPTSSYNEQF
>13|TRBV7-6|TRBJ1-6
ASSLSSGGNSPLH
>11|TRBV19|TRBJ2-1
ASSIVRGHEQF
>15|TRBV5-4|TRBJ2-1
ASSLEWLIISYNEQF
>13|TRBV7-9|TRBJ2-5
ASSESGRTAETQY
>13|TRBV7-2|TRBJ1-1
ASSAGHFMNTEAF
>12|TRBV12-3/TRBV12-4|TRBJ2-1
ASSQVGSLSIQF
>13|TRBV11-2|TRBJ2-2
ASSLYSGVGGELF
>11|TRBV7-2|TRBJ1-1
ASSLEGSRQAF
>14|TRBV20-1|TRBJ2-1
SASKRGGSLGNEQF
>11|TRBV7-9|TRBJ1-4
ASSTGQGKKLF
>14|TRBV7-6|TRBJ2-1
ASSSRAESSYNEQF
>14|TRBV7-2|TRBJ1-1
ASSRINKGLKIEAF
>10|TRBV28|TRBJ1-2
ASSLPNYGYT
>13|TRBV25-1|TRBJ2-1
ASSESGTSDNEQF
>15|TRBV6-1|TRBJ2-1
ASSTGLAGGQYNEQF
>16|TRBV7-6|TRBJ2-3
ASSGGTSGIDYPDTQY
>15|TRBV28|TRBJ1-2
ASGWDRGRGANYGYT
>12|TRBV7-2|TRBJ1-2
ASSLYRELYGYT
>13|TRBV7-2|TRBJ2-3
ASSSSGRSTDTQY
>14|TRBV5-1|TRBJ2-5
ASSSLPLAAGETQY
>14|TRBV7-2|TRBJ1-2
ASSLVGTGGSYGYT
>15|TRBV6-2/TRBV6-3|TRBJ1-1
ASSYHPVAALNTEAF
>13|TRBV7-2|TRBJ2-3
ASSSGGGSTDTQY
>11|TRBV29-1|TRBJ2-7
SAHSGTLCHRY
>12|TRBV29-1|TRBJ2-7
SVKGGTGVGEQY
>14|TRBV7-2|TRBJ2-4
ASSLVGGSIANIQY
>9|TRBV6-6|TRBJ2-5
ASTPGNLQY
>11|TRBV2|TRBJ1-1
ASIAGLFSEAF
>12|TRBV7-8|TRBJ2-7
ASSFTTGPYEQY
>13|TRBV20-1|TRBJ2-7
SARDPRTGGYEQY
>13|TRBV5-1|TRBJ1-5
ASSFSPGSNQPQH
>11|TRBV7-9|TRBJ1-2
ASNLQGNYGYT
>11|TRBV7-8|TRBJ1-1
ASSPPGHLEAF
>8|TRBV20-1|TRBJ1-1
SAPDTEAF